The text below deals with one TCR beta chain. This CDR3 comprises 16 residues. Trimming took 0 bases from V and 4 from J; bases not matched to a gene: 4. Per the germline V gene, CDR1 is MNHEY and CDR2 is SVGAGI. This entry is derived from a study of beta chain features in type 1 diabetes. Expressed TCRB transcripts were sequenced because the entire RNA isolate underwent reverse transcription. Sequencing used immunoSEQ multiplex PCR; TCRdb keeps in-frame clones, though not all of them. The sample consists of 300,000 to 400,000 clones, 9.5% to 11% of them appearing once. The sequence came from a woman aged 30 to 39 in good health. The genes are TRBV6-5 and TRBJ2-1; TRBD2 agrees at 9 bases. The specimen was naive CD4+ T cells from blood. Here the CDR3 reads CASSYSASGAYNEQFF. CDR3 sequence (DNA): TGTGCCAGCAGTTACTCCGCTAGCGGGGCTTACAATGAGCAGTTCTTC.